This TCR beta chain was identified in a study of T-cell memory formation after mild COVID-19. Study-level points and caveats: Shrinking CD4+ clones resided mostly in CM and EM, and CD8+ ones in EMRA. There was a balanced CD4/CD8 profile in clones contracting day 15 to 85, and later expanders leaned CD4+.

The V end was cut by 0 bases, the J end by 0 bases, with 12 bases between. This CDR3 is built from 17 residues. Looked up from germline, CDR1 is SGHTA and CDR2 is FQGNSA. From the 5' RACE reads, TCRdb called clonotypes with MiXCR, one entry per CDR3 protein. The sample lists a few hundred thousand distinct CDR3 sequences, 14% seen once, with 22% in the top ten. This clonotype turned up a few times. Its antigen is unidentified. This clonotype was sampled from a man aged 18 to 30 who had mild COVID-19 (a few samples of this study predate the infection). Cell type and time point are not known. The gene calls are TRBV7-2 and TRBJ2-1; D unresolved. Source material: PBMCs or a T cell subset sorted from them (not recorded which). CDR3 in amino acids: CASSLAPPSTSYNEQFF. The DNA of the CDR3 is TGTGCCAGCAGCTTAGCGCCCCCCTCAACCTCCTACAATGAGCAGTTCTTC.